These 24 T cell receptor beta chains were sequenced from one sample in a study of PD-1 blockade in mismatch repair-deficient tumors. Measured with immunoSEQ multiplex PCR; TCRdb has only the in-frame clones, and not every one. The table shows tens of thousands of clones, with over 70% occurring only once. The material was peripheral blood, obtained 12 weeks after starting pembrolizumab. Source of these receptors: an adult with mismatch repair-deficient cancer.

The chain recombines TRBV28 with TRBJ1-1, with D tentatively TRBD1 (6 bases). The CDR3 spans 15 residues. The V gene's germline CDR1 is MDHEN and CDR2 SYDVKM. V was cut by 4 bases and J by 4 bases, with 16 bases left in between. The CDR3 sequence: CASSSPQGGGTEAFF. CDR3 sequence (DNA): TGTGCCAGCAGTTCACCCCAGGGAGGGGGCACTGAAGCTTTCTTT.

This clone was detected a few times. This chain uses TRBV4-1 with TRBJ1-5; no clear D gene. CDR1 is MGHRA and CDR2 is YSYEKL in the germline V gene. Trimming stripped 1 base from V and 1 base from J, with 8 bases between. The CDR3 runs 15 residues. The CDR3: CASSQVRGSNQPQHF. The DNA for the CDR3 is TGCGCCAGCAGCCAAGTGCGAGGGAGCAATCAGCCCCAGCATTTT.

The table lists this clone with a few counts. This chain joins TRBV9 and TRBJ2-7; the D gene is possibly TRBD1 (5 bases). This CDR3 is 14 amino acids long. Trimming removed 1 base at V and 0 bases at J, with 8 bases between. The germline gives CDR1 SGDLS, CDR2 YYNGEE. CDR3 sequence reads: CASSVLGASYEQYF. In DNA, the CDR3 is TGTGCCAGCAGCGTACTAGGGGCCTCCTACGAGCAGTACTTC.

The J gene is TRBJ1-1, the V gene TRBV6-5; 9 nucleotides match TRBD1. After removal of 6 bases from V and 1 base from J, the junction contained 3 bases not matched to a gene. The CDR3 totals 14 residues. Germline V gene data show CDR1 as MNHEY and CDR2 as SVGAGI. The CDR3 spells CASSKDRGNTEAFF. For the CDR3, the DNA is TGTGCCAGCAGCAAGGACAGGGGGAACACTGAAGCTTTCTTT.

The rearrangement uses TRBV6-6 and TRBJ2-1; TRBD2 matches 8 bases. V trimming: 4 bases; J trimming: 8 bases; junction bases outside the gene matches: 7. Germline CDR1 reads MNHNY; CDR2 reads SVGAGI (reference sequence). The CDR3 runs 14 residues. The DNA of the CDR3 is TGTGCCAGCAGTTCCAGCGGGAGTTTCGATGAGCAGTTCTTC. Its protein is CASSSSGSFDEQFF.

V usage is TRBV9 and J usage is TRBJ2-1; the match to TRBD2 covers 9 bases. Looked up from germline, CDR1 is SGDLS and CDR2 is YYNGEE. Trimming took 2 bases from V and 4 from J; bases not matched to a gene: 7. CDR3 length: 16 residues. Written as DNA, the CDR3 is TGTGCCAGCAGCGTCTTATCTAGCGGGGCTTACAATGAGCAGTTCTTC. Its protein product is CASSVLSSGAYNEQFF.

The CDR3 bases are TGTGCCAGCAGCCCCAGAGGGGGGGGTAGCTCCTACAATGAGCAGTTCTTC. It specifies CASSPRGGGSSYNEQFF. The J gene is TRBJ2-1, the V gene TRBV9; D perhaps matches TRBD2 (7 bases). Germline-derived CDR1 and CDR2 are SGDLS and YYNGEE. The CDR3 has 17 amino acids. Trimming stripped 4 bases from V and 0 bases from J, with 17 bases between. Full variable domain (outside the CDR3, taken from reference TRBV9 and TRBJ2-1): DSGVTQTPKHLITATGQRVTLRCSPRSGDLSVYWYQQSLDQGLQFLIQYYNGEERAKGNILERFSAQQFPDLHSELNLSSLELGDSALYFCASSPRGGGSSYNEQFFGPGTRLTVL.

The chain employs TRBV28 and TRBJ1-2, with D perhaps matching TRBD1 (6 bases). Trimming stripped 10 bases from V and 0 bases from J, with 12 bases between. CDR3 length: 13 amino acids. The germline V gene encodes CDR1 MDHEN and CDR2 SYDVKM. DNA for the CDR3: TGTGCCACGCAACAGGGATCTAACTATGGCTACACCTTC. Its protein product is CATQQGSNYGYTF.

This clone has just one count. The J gene is TRBJ1-4, the V gene TRBV21-1; whether TRBD1, the table's D call, matches the DNA was not checked. TRBV21-1 is a documented pseudogene. This CDR3 comprises 13 residues. CDR3 in amino acids: CASSKGRGEKLFF. The CDR3 DNA follows: TGTGCCAGCAGCAAAGGTAGGGGAGAAAAACTGTTTTTT.

The chain links TRBV5-5 to TRBJ1-2, with TRBD1 identical over 7 bases. Per germline, CDR1 SGHKS and CDR2 YYEKEE (reference sequence). This CDR3 has 15 residues. Losses at the gene ends were 4 bases for V and 3 bases for J; bases not matched to a gene: 9. The CDR3 DNA follows: TGTGCCAGCAGCCTAGCACAGGGGACGGACTATGGCTACACCTTC. It translates to CASSLAQGTDYGYTF. Using reference TRBV5-5 and TRBJ1-2 for the parts outside the CDR3, the full variable domain is DAGVTQSPTHLIKTRGQQVTLRCSPISGHKSVSWYQQVLGQGPQFIFQYYEKEERGRGNFPDRFSARQFPNYSSELNVNALLLGDSALYLCASSLAQGTDYGYTFGSGTRLTVV.

The chain has TRBV4-1 and TRBJ1-2; 8 bases line up with TRBD1. Germline CDR1 reads MGHRA; CDR2 reads YSYEKL. This CDR3 has 15 residues. The trim removed 1 base at V and 5 bases at J, leaving 6 bases unmatched. CDR3 in DNA: TGCGCCAGCAGCCAAGGGCAGGGGGCGCATTATGGCTACACCTTC. It is translated as CASSQGQGAHYGYTF.

The chain couples TRBV6-1 to TRBJ1-1; TRBD1 matches 10 bases. V was clipped by 7 bases and J by 4 bases; unmatched bases: 9. CDR1 and CDR2 (germline): MNHNS, SASEGT. The CDR3 spans 15 residues. CDR3 coding DNA: TGTGCCAGCAAGCTGGAGGGACAGGGGTTCACTGAAGCTTTCTTT. Amino acids: CASKLEGQGFTEAFF.

In DNA, the CDR3 is TGTGCCAGCAGCTTGACGACAGACCCCTACGAGCAGTACTTC. Translated, it gives CASSLTTDPYEQYF. This sequence joins TRBV5-5 and TRBJ2-7; perhaps TRBD1 as D (5 bases). There are 14 residues in the CDR3. The V gene lost 1 base and the J gene lost 2 bases, with 10 bases spanning the gap. Looked up from germline, CDR1 is SGHKS and CDR2 is YYEKEE (reference sequence). Filled out from reference TRBV5-5 and TRBJ2-7, the complete variable domain reads DAGVTQSPTHLIKTRGQQVTLRCSPISGHKSVSWYQQVLGQGPQFIFQYYEKEERGRGNFPDRFSARQFPNYSSELNVNALLLGDSALYLCASSLTTDPYEQYFGPGTRLTVT.

The rearrangement links TRBV19 to TRBJ2-2; D is uncertain. The length of the CDR3 is 14 residues. V lost 3 bases and J lost 4, with 9 bases in between. The germline V gene encodes CDR1 LNHDA and CDR2 SQIVND (reference sequence). DNA for the CDR3: TGTGCCAGTAGTATTGTGTGGAGCACCGGGGAGCTGTTTTTT. The encoded protein is CASSIVWSTGELFF.

This chain connects TRBV15 to TRBJ2-1; 7 bases line up with TRBD1. CDR1 and CDR2 (germline): LNHNV, YYDKDF (reference sequence). J lost 4 bases, V lost 3 bases, and 6 bases had no gene match. This CDR3 region has 15 residues. CDR3 loop: CATSRTPGQYNEQFF. DNA of the CDR3: TGTGCCACCAGCAGGACCCCGGGACAGTACAATGAGCAGTTCTTC. Full variable domain (outside the CDR3, taken from reference TRBV15 and TRBJ2-1): DAMVIQNPRYQVTQFGKPVTLSCSQTLNHNVMYWYQQKSSQAPKLLFHYYDKDFNNEADTPDNFQSRRPNTSFCFLDIRSPGLGDTAMYLCATSRTPGQYNEQFFGPGTRLTVL.

CDR3 in amino acids: CASSRQGRSQPATNEKLFF. The CDR3 DNA reads as TGTGCCAGCAGTCGACAGGGGAGATCCCAACCTGCAACTAATGAAAAACTGTTTTTT. The chain joins TRBV27 to TRBJ1-4, with 8 bases fitting TRBD1. V was clipped by 5 bases and J by 0 bases; unmatched bases: 14. The CDR3 runs to 19 residues. The germline V gene has CDR1 MNHEY and CDR2 SMNVEV (reference sequence).

The chain has TRBV19 and TRBJ2-7; a possible D gene is TRBD2 (6 bases). The CDR3 has 15 residues. The germline CDR1 and CDR2 sequences are LNHDA and SQIVND (reference sequence). Between the trimmed V and J ends, which lost 1 base and 4 bases, there was a span of 14 bases. CDR3 coding DNA: TGTGCCAGTAGTATAGTACTAGCCGCCAGGTACGAGCAGTACTTC. Protein: CASSIVLAARYEQYF.

The rearrangement uses TRBV4-3 and TRBJ1-4; D may be TRBD1 (6 bases). This CDR3 has 14 residues. The germline V gene encodes CDR1 LGHNA and CDR2 YSLEER. V was clipped by 4 bases and J by 5 bases, with 11 bases between them. The CDR3 loop reads CASSPGGGNEKLFF. The CDR3 nucleotides are TGCGCCAGCAGCCCGGGAGGGGGGAATGAAAAACTGTTTTTT.

The chain links TRBV9 to TRBJ1-2; D might be TRBD1 (5 bases). Trimming pared 0 bases from V and 4 bases from J, leaving 16 bases between. Germline V CDR1 and CDR2: SGDLS, YYNGEE. CDR3 length: 16 residues. CDR3 sequence reads: CASSVASGSGSYGYTF. The CDR3 DNA is TGTGCCAGCAGCGTAGCTAGCGGTTCAGGGAGCTATGGCTACACCTTC.

V gene TRBV4-2 combines with J gene TRBJ1-4; 11 bases match TRBD1. CDR3 length equals 18 residues. Per the germline V gene, CDR1 is LGHNA and CDR2 is YNFKEQ. Unmatched junction bases numbered 4, after V lost 1 base and J lost 0 bases. The CDR3 DNA follows: TGTGCCAGCAGCCAAGGGACAGGGGGCGACGCAACTAATGAAAAACTGTTTTTT. This sequence encodes CASSQGTGGDATNEKLFF.

This clone appeared a single time. This chain uses TRBV10-1 with TRBJ1-1, with unresolved D. Germline CDR1 and CDR2: WNHNN and SYGVQD (reference sequence). This CDR3 is built from 13 residues. V gave up 3 bases and J gave up 0 bases, with 5 bases separating them. The CDR3 nucleotides read TGCGCCAGCAGTGAACGGGTGAACACTGAAGCTTTCTTT. Translated, it gives CASSERVNTEAFF.

The genes are TRBV6-4 and TRBJ1-2; D not resolved. Trimming removed 5 bases at V and 7 bases at J, with 11 bases between. This CDR3 contains 12 residues. Germline V lookup: CDR1 MRHNA, CDR2 SNTAGT. The CDR3 region is CASSLEAGGYTF. CDR3 coding DNA: TGTGCCAGCAGTCTCGAAGCAGGTGGCTACACCTTC.

This clone was observed a handful of times. This rearrangement joins TRBV5-1 to TRBJ2-2; 7 bases match TRBD1. Germline values: CDR1 SGHRS, CDR2 YFSETQ. The length of the CDR3 is 15 residues. Losses at the gene ends were 2 bases for V and 0 bases for J; bases not matched to a gene: 1. CDR3 in DNA: TGCGCCAGCAGCTTCGACAGGGCGAACACCGGGGAGCTGTTTTTT. It encodes CASSFDRANTGELFF.

The J gene is TRBJ2-7, the V gene TRBV10-3, with D perhaps TRBD2 (5 bases). The CDR3 is 15 residues long. V was cut by 4 bases and J by 3 bases, with 16 bases left in between. Germline V gene data show CDR1 as ENHRY and CDR2 as SYGVKD. In DNA, the CDR3 is TGTGCCATCAGTGCGATGGCAGCCGGGGACTACGAGCAGTACTTC. It yields the protein CAISAMAAGDYEQYF.